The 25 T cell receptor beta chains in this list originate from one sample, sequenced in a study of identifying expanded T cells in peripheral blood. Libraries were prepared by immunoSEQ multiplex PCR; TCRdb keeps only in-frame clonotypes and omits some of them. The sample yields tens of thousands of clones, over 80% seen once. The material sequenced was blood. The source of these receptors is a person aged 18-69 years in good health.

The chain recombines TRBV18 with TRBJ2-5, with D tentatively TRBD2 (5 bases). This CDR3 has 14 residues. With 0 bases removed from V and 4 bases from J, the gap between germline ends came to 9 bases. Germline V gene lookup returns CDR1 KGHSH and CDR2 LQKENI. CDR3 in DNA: TGTGCCAGCTCACCACCGGGAGTCAGAGAGACCCAGTACTTC. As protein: CASSPPGVRETQYF.

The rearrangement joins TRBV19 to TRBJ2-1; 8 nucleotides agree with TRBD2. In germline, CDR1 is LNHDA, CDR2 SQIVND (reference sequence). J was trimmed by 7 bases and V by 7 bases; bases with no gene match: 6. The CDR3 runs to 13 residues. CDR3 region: CASKAGVLNEQFF. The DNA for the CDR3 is TGTGCCAGTAAAGCGGGAGTACTAAATGAGCAGTTCTTC.

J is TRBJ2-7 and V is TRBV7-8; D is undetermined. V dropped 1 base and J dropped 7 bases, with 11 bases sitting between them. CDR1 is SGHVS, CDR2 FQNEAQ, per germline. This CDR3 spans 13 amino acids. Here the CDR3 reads CASSLVRPAEQYF. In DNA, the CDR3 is TGTGCCAGCAGCTTAGTCCGACCCGCTGAGCAGTACTTC.

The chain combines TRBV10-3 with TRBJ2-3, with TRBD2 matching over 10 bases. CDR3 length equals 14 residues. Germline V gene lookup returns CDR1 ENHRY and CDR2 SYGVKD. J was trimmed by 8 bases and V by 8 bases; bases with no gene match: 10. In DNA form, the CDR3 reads TGTGCCATCGCCCCCCTAGCGGGAGACGGTACGCAGTATTTT. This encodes CAIAPLAGDGTQYF.

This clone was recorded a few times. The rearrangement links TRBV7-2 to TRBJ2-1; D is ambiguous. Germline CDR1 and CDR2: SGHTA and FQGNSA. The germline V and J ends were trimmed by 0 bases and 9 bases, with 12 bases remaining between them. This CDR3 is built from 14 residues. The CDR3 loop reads CASSLALVAREQFF. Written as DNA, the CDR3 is TGTGCCAGCAGCTTAGCGTTGGTGGCGCGTGAGCAGTTCTTC.

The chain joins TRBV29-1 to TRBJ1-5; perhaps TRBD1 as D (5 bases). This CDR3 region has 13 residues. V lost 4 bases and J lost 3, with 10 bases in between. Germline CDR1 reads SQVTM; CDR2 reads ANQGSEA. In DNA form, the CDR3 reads TGCAGCGTTGCCCGAGGGGACAATCAGCCCCAGCATTTT. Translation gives CSVARGDNQPQHF.

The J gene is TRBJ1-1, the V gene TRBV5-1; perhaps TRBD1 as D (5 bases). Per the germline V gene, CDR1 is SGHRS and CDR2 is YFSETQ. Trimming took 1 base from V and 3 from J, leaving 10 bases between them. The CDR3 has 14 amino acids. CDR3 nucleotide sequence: TGCGCCAGCAGCTTGACAGGCTTGGACACTGAAGCTTTCTTT. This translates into CASSLTGLDTEAFF. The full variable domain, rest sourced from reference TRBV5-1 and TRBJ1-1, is KAGVTQTPRYLIKTRGQQVTLSCSPISGHRSVSWYQQTPGQGLQFLFEYFSETQRNKGNFPGRFSGRQFSNSRSEMNVSTLELGDSALYLCASSLTGLDTEAFFGQGTRLTVV.

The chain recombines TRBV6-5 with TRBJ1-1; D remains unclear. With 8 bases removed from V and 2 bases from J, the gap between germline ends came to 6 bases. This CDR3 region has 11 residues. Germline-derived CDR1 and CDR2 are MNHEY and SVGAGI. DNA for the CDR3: TGTGCCAGCCATTTTAACACTGAAGCTTTCTTT. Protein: CASHFNTEAFF.

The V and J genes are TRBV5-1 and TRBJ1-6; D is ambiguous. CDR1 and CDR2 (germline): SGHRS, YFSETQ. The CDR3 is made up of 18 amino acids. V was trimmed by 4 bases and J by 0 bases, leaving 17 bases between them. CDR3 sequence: CASSPGKGQSSYNSPLHF. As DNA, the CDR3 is TGCGCCAGCAGCCCTGGGAAGGGTCAGAGCTCCTATAATTCACCCCTCCACTTT.

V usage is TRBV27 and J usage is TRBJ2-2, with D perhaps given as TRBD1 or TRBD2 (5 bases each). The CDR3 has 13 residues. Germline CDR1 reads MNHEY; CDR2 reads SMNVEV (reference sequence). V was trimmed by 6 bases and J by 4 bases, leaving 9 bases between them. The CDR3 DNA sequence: TGTGCCAGCAGGACGGGACCCACCGGGGAGCTGTTTTTT. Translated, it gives CASRTGPTGELFF.

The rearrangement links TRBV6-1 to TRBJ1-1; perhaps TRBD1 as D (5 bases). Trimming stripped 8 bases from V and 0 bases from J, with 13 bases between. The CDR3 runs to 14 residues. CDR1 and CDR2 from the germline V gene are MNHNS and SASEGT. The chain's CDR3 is CASYRGGMNTEAFF. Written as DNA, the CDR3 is TGTGCCAGCTATCGCGGGGGTATGAACACTGAAGCTTTCTTT.

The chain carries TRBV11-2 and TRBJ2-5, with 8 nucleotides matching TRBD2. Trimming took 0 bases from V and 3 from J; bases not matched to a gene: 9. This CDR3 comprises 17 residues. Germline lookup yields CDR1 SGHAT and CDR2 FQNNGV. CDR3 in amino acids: CASSLEGGSGEKETQYF. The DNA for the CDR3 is TGTGCCAGCAGCTTAGAAGGTGGTAGCGGGGAGAAAGAGACCCAGTACTTC. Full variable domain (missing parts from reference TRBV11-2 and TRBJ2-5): EAGVAQSPRYKIIEKRQSVAFWCNPISGHATLYWYQQILGQGPKLLIQFQNNGVVDDSQLPKDRFSAERLKGVDSTLKIQPAKLEDSAVYLCASSLEGGSGEKETQYFGPGTRLLVL.

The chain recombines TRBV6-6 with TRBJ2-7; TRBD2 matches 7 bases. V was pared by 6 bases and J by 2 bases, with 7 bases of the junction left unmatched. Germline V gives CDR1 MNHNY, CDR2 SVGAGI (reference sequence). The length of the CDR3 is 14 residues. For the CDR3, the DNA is TGTGCCAGCAGGGCTAGCGGCGCAACCTACGAGCAGTACGTC. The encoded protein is CASRASGATYEQYV.

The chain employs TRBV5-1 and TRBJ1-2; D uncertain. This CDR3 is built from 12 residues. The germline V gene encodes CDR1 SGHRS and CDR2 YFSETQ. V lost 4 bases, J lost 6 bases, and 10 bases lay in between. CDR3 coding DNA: TGCGCCAGCAGCCCCGACCTCAATGGCTACACCTTC. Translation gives CASSPDLNGYTF.

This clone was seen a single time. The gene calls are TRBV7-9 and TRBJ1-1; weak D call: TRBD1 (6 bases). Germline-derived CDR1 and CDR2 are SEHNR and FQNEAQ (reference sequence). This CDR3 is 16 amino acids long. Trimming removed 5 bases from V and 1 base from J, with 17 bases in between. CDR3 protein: CASSPGRGASNTEAFF. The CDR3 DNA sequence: TGTGCCAGCAGCCCCGGAAGGGGGGCATCGAACACTGAAGCTTTCTTT. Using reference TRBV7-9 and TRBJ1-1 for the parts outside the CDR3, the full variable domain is DTGVSQNPRHKITKRGQNVTFRCDPISEHNRLYWYRQTLGQGPEFLTYFQNEAQLEKSRLLSDRFSAERPKGSFSTLEIQRTEQGDSAMYLCASSPGRGASNTEAFFGQGTRLTVV.

The CDR3 sequence is CASSLSGQGGVQETQYF. CDR3 DNA sequence: TGTGCCAGCAGCTTGTCCGGACAGGGGGGAGTACAAGAGACCCAGTACTTC. The chain uses TRBV5-6 and TRBJ2-5; the match to TRBD1 covers 10 bases. The V segment lost 1 base and the J segment 2 bases; nucleotides outside the gene matches: 8. CDR3 length: 17 residues. Germline loops: CDR1 SGHDT, CDR2 YYEEEE.

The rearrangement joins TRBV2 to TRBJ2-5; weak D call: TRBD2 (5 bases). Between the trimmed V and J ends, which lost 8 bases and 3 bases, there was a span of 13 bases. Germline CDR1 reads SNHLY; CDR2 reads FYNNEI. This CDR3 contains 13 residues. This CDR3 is CASDGLRKETQYF. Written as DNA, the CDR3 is TGTGCCAGCGACGGACTTCGGAAAGAGACCCAGTACTTC.

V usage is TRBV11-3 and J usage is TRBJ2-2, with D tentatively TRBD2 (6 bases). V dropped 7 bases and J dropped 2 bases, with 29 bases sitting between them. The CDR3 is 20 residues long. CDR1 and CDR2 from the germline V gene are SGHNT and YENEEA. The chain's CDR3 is CASKLGLGGRGAPNTGELFF. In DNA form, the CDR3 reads TGTGCCAGCAAGCTGGGACTCGGAGGACGCGGAGCACCAAACACCGGGGAGCTGTTTTTT.

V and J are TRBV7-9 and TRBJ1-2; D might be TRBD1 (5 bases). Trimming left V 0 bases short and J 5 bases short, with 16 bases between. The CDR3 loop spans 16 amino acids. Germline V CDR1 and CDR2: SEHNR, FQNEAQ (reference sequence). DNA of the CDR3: TGTGCCAGCAGCTTAGCGATTTCCGGCGGGACGTATGGCTACACCTTC. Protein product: CASSLAISGGTYGYTF.

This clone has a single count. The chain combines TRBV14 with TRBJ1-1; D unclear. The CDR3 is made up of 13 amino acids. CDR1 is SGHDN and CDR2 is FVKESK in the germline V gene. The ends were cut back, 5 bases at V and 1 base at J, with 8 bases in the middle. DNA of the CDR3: TGTGCCAGCAGCGCCGCGGCGAACACTGAAGCTTTCTTT. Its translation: CASSAAANTEAFF.

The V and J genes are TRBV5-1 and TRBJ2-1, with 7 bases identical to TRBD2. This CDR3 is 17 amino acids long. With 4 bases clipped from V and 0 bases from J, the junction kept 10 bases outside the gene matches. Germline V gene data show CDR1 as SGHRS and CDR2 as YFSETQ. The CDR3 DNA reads TGCGCCAGCAGCCCGAATCAAGCGGGAATCTCCTACAATGAGCAGTTCTTC. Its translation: CASSPNQAGISYNEQFF.

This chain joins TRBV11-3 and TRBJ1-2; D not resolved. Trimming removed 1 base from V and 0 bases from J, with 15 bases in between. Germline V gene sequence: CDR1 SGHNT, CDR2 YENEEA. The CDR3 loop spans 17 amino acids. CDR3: CASSLVSSGRANYGYTF. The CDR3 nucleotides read TGTGCCAGCAGCTTAGTCTCTTCGGGCAGAGCTAACTATGGCTACACCTTC.

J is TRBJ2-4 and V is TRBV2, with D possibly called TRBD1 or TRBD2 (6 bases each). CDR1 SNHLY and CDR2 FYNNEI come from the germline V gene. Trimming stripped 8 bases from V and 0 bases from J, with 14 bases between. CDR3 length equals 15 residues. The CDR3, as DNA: TGTGCCAGCTCTACGGGGGCCCTAGCCAAAAACATTCAGTACTTC. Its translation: CASSTGALAKNIQYF.

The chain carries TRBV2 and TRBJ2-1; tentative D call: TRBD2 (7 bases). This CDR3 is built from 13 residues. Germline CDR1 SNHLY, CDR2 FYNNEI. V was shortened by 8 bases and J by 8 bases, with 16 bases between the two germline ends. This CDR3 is CASQRGGVDEQFF. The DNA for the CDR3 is TGTGCCAGCCAGAGAGGGGGGGTGGATGAGCAGTTCTTC.

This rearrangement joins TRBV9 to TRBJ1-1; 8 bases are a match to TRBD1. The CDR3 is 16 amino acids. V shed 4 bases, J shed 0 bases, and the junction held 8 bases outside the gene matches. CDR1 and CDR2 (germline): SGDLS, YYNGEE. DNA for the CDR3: TGTGCCAGCAGCCCAGGACAGGGACCCATGAACACTGAAGCTTTCTTT. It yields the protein CASSPGQGPMNTEAFF.